The entry below describes one T cell receptor (beta chain). This clonotype was counted between two and nine times. Its binding antigen is unknown. Per-nucleotide qualities are absent, and no much larger clonotype sits a single base away. Sequencing instrument: Illumina HiSeq 1500. The public reads were reanalyzed by TCRdb: fastp trimming at Q25, MiXCR alignment, in-frame beta chains only. Each record represents a unique CDR3 protein, reported with the most common genes and DNA among its rows. The sample yields some 940,000 distinct CDR3 sequences; around 32% were counted once. The ten largest clones add up to over 12% of the sample. The data originate from a study of T cell repertoires in cytomegalovirus infection (dated by TCRdb to between 2018 and 2021). With regard to the full study: Peptide stimulations targeted recently identified HLA-C-restricted CMV epitopes, whose presentation resists viral immunomodulation, together with well-studied HLA-B-restricted epitopes. Donor HLA type was relevant to the analysis, as public TCR beta signatures indicated carriage of CMV infection together with the matching HLA type.

The paper's findings and limits, for the study overall: In both this cohort and an independent cohort of some 370 donors, the cumulative frequency of public TCR beta family members distinguished carriers of CMV infection plus the relevant HLA type. The ex vivo response was dominated by HLA-C-restricted CMV-specific TCR beta clonotypes, and the single most frequent clonotype in two of eight donors was supplied by these HLA-C-restricted clonotypes.

CDR1 SGHTA and CDR2 FQGNSA are derived from the germline V gene. The CDR3 spans 17 residues, from the cysteine through the phenylalanine. CDR3 DNA is the only sequence kept; it has 51 bases, read in frame from the first base. V is cut by 5 bases and J by 4 bases, and the space between the germline ends is 21 bases. The treatment or condition label, read with the paper, signifies: in vitro stimulation with specific CMV peptide epitopes to enrich CMV-specific T cells. Recombination connected TRBV7-2 to TRBJ2-1; the D region may be TRBD1 or TRBD2, each matching 5 bases equally. The starting material was cultured CD8+ T cells from PBMCs, obtained from culture after CMV antigen stimulation. This TCR was sampled from a human donor in good health (CMV status not recorded). Some clones in this sample may be carry-over from other donors' samples. The encoded CDR3 is CASSPREGWERYNEQFF. The nucleotide sequence reads TGTGCCAGCAGCCCACGAGAGGGGTGGGAAAGATACAATGAGCAGTTCTTC.